This T cell receptor (beta chain) was identified during a study of T cell responses to AZD1222 COVID-19 vaccine. General study results and limits: In the spike-specific TCR repertoire, nearly half reportedly target unmutated variant regions.

Sequenced by immunoSEQ multiplex PCR; TCRdb stores in-frame clones only, minus some. This table has some 100,000 clones, about 93% appearing once. CDR3 length: 14 amino acids. The J segment lost 8 bases and the V segment lost 3 bases, leaving 5 bases of the junction unmatched. Germline lookup yields CDR1 SNHLY and CDR2 FYNNEI. As for this clone: No antigen is known for it.

The clonotype originates from an adult in good health. The chain links TRBV2 to TRBJ1-4; TRBD1 matches 8 bases. Specimen: peripheral blood, collected on day 0 of AZD1222 vaccination. The CDR3 loop reads CASSEAAGGEKLFF. CDR3 bases: TGTGCCAGCAGTGAGGCGGCAGGGGGCGAAAAACTGTTTTTT.